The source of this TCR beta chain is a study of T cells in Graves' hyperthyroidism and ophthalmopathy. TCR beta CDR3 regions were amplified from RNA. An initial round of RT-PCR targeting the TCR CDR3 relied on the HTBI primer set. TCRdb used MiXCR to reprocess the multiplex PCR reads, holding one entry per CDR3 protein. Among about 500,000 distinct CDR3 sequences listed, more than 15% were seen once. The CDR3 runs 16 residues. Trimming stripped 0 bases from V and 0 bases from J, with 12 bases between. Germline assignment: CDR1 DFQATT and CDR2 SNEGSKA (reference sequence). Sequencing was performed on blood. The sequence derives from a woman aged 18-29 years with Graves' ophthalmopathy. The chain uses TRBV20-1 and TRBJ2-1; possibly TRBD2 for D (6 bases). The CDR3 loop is CSARDYSGTSYNEQFF. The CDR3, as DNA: TGCAGTGCTAGAGATTATAGCGGCACCTCCTACAATGAGCAGTTCTTC.